This TCR beta chain was recovered during a study of blood T cell repertoires in COVID-19. Study-wide context: COVID-19 samples collected from the United States, Italy and Spain covered acute and convalescent phases. PBMCs, B-cell-depleted T cells, or T cells were the source of the cDNA or gDNA that made up the material.

The CDR3 spans 13 residues. Germline CDR1 and CDR2: PRHDT and FYEKMQ (reference sequence). J gave up 3 bases and V 5 bases, and 2 bases lay outside the gene matches. In the original processing: Amplification with reference gene primers provided the estimates of nucleated cell counts. TCRdb's copy holds only in-frame clones and misses some; the assay was immunoSEQ multiplex PCR. V, J and clone size derive from that table, while D and trimming were established from the DNA sequence. The sample holds about 100,000 clones, about 90% seen once. The source material was peripheral blood. The clonotype was recovered from a human donor in a cohort sampled during active COVID-19. The chain links TRBV13 to TRBJ2-7; 9 bases are shared with TRBD1. CDR3 amino acids: CASSDRGFYEQYF. CDR3 coding DNA: TGTGCCAGCAGCGACAGGGGGTTCTACGAGCAGTACTTC. Variable domain in full (rest from reference TRBV13 and TRBJ2-7): AAGVIQSPRHLIKEKRETATLKCYPIPRHDTVYWYQQGPGQDPQFLISFYEKMQSDKGSIPDRFSAQQFSDYHSELNMSSLELGDSALYFCASSDRGFYEQYFGPGTRLTVT.